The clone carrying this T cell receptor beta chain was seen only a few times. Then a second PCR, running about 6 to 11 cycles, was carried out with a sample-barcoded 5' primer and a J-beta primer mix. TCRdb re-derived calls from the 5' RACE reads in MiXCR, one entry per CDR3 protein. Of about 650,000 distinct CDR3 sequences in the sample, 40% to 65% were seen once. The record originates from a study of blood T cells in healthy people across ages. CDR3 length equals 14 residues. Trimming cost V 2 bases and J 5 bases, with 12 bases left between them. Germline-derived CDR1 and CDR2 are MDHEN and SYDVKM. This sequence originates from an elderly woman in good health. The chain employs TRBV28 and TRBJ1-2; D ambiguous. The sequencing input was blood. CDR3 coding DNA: TGTGCCAGCAGTTTAAGGCCGGCGGTGTATGGCTACACCTTC. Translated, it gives CASSLRPAVYGYTF.